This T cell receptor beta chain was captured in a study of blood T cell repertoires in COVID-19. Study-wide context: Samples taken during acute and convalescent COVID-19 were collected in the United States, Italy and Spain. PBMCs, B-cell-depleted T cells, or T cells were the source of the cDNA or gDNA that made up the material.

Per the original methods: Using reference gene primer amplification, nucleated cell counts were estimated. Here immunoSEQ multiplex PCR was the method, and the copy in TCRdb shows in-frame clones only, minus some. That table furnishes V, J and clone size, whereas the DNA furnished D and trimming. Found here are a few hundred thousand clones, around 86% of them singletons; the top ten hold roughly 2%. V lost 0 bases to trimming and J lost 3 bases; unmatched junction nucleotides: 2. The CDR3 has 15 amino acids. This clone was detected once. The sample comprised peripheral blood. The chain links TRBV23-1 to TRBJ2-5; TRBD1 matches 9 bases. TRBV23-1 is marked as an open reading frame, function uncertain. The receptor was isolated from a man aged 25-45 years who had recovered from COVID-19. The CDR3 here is CASSQSGQGEETQYF. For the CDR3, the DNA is TGCGCCAGCAGTCAATCGGGACAGGGAGAAGAGACCCAGTACTTC.